This is a list of T cell receptor beta chains from one sample in a study of blood T cells in healthy people across ages. TCRdb analysed the 5' RACE reads with MiXCR anew, one entry per CDR3 protein. The table has approximately 350,000 distinct CDR3 sequences, 45% to 65% seen once. The specimen was blood. The receptors derive from a man aged 60 to 69 in good health. Each CDR3 is given with its conserved first and last residue. A D gene is named only where the DNA matches it firmly. Some rows mark clone size as missing; the rest say once, few, many or name a class of expanded clone.

length	V	size	J	D	DNA	CDR3
15	TRBV18	few	TRBJ2-2	.	TGTGCCAGCTCACCAAAGGGCACCCACACCGGGGAGCTGTTTTTT	CASSPKGTHTGELFF
14	TRBV29-1	.	TRBJ2-5	.	TGCAGCGTTGTTGGGGACCTTCGTCAAGAGACCCAGTACTTC	CSVVGDLRQETQYF
11	TRBV5-1	many	TRBJ2-1	.	TGCGCCAGCAGCTTGAAGCATGAGCAGTTCTTC	CASSLKHEQFF
13	TRBV10-3	.	TRBJ1-2	TRBD1	TGTGCCATCAGCGGGGACAGGAACTATGGCTACACCTTC	CAISGDRNYGYTF
14	TRBV6-1	.	TRBJ2-3	.	TGTGCCTCCCGTAGTGTGGGAAACACAGATACGCAGTATTTT	CASRSVGNTDTQYF
13	TRBV12-3/TRBV12-4	.	TRBJ2-3	.	TGTGCCAGCAGTTTGGATCTAGAAGATGCGGAATATTTT	CASSLDLEDAEYF
15	TRBV9	.	TRBJ2-7	.	TGTGCCAGCAGCGTAGCTGGGCAGGGGCTCAATGAGCAGTACTTC	CASSVAGQGLNEQYF
16	TRBV27	.	TRBJ1-1	.	TGTGCCAGCAGTTCCCGGACAGCAGCCAGGAACACTGAAGCTTTCTTT	CASSSRTAARNTEAFF
16	TRBV13	.	TRBJ2-3	TRBD2	TGTGCCACCTCGGGGGCGGCTAGCGGGAGTACAGATACGCAGTATTTT	CATSGAASGSTDTQYF
16	TRBV3-1	.	TRBJ2-3	TRBD2	TGTGCCAGCAGCCAAGACGCTAGCGGGGGAGTAGATACGCAGTATTTT	CASSQDASGGVDTQYF
16	TRBV20-1	.	TRBJ2-7	.	TGCAGTGCTAGGACCTTAGGGGGAGGCTCCTACAATGAGCAGTACTTC	CSARTLGGGSYNEQYF
14	TRBV12-3/TRBV12-4	.	TRBJ2-1	.	TGTGCCAGCAGTCCTTGGGGGAGTGGATATGAGCAGTTCTTC	CASSPWGSGYEQFF
15	TRBV7-9	.	TRBJ2-5	TRBD1	TGTGCCAGCAGCTTTCGCAGGGGGCTAGTTGGTGAGCAGTACTTC	CASSFRRGLVGEQYF
16	TRBV28	few	TRBJ2-1	TRBD2	TGTGCCAGCAGTTTGAGGCGGGAGGGCCCGGACAATGAGCAGTTCTTC	CASSLRREGPDNEQFF
14	TRBV20-1	few	TRBJ2-3	TRBD2	TGCAGTGCTTCTAGCGGGAGAGAAGTAGATACGCAGTATTTT	CSASSGREVDTQYF
13	TRBV2	.	TRBJ1-2	.	TGTGCCAGCAGTGAAGGCGGAGAGGGAGGCTACACCTTC	CASSEGGEGGYTF
16	TRBV4-3	.	TRBJ2-1	TRBD2	TGCGCCAGCAGCCAAGATGGGGGAGGGTTAAGCAATGAGCAGTTCTTC	CASSQDGGGLSNEQFF
16	TRBV11-2	.	TRBJ2-1	TRBD2	TGTGCCAGCAGCCCCGGGACTAGCGGGAGTATTCCTGAGCAGTTCTTC	CASSPGTSGSIPEQFF
15	TRBV7-2	many	TRBJ2-4	TRBD2	TGTGCCAGCAGGAGGGCTAGCGGGGACAAAAACATTCAGTACTTC	CASRRASGDKNIQYF
17	TRBV11-1	.	TRBJ1-1	.	TGTGCCAGCAGCTTAGTGTTACCGGGTTTCATGAACACTGAAGCTTTCTTT	CASSLVLPGFMNTEAFF
16	TRBV20-1	.	TRBJ2-7	.	TGCAGTGCTAAGGGACCGGTTGGGGCAGGGGCGAACGAGCAGTACTTC	CSAKGPVGAGANEQYF
16	TRBV11-2	.	TRBJ2-3	TRBD2	TGTGCCAGCAGCCCTAGCCGGCGGGGGGGCGCGGATACGCAGTATTTT	CASSPSRRGGADTQYF
15	TRBV27	.	TRBJ1-1	.	TGTGCCAGCAGTTTAACCGGCAGGGGAAACACTGAAGCTTTCTTT	CASSLTGRGNTEAFF
13	TRBV20-1	few	TRBJ2-7	.	TGCAGTGCTGGACGCGGGGTTACCTACGAGCAGTACTTC	CSAGRGVTYEQYF
16	TRBV12-3/TRBV12-4	.	TRBJ2-3	.	TGTGCCAGCAGTCAACACCGGGGTTGGTCTGCAGATACGCAGTATTTT	CASSQHRGWSADTQYF
16	TRBV15	.	TRBJ2-3	.	TGTGCCACCAGCAGCCTCGCAGCCGCGAGGGCAGATACGCAGTATTTT	CATSSLAAARADTQYF
13	TRBV2	.	TRBJ2-5	.	TGTGCCAGCAGCGATCTAGGACATGGGGAGCAGTACTTC	CASSDLGHGEQYF
11	TRBV2	few	TRBJ2-5	.	TGTGCCAGCAGCGCGAGTTCGACCCAGTACTTC	CASSASSTQYF
12	TRBV29-1	.	TRBJ1-2	.	TGCAGCGTTGAAGGGGAGTACTATGGCTACACCTTC	CSVEGEYYGYTF
13	TRBV5-4	.	TRBJ2-7	.	TGTGCCAGCAGCTCCCAGACGGGACTCGAGCAGTACTTC	CASSSQTGLEQYF
13	TRBV7-3	.	TRBJ2-1	.	TGTGCCAGCAGCCCTGCTAAGGCCGATGAGCAGTTCTTC	CASSPAKADEQFF
15	TRBV7-8	many	TRBJ1-2	TRBD1	TGTGCCAGCAGCTTAAGGGACAGCCAGGGGTATGGCTACACCTTC	CASSLRDSQGYGYTF
13	TRBV2	.	TRBJ2-3	.	TGTGCCAGCAGTGAAGGGGGTGGAGATACGCAGTATTTT	CASSEGGGDTQYF
11	TRBV20-1	many	TRBJ2-3	.	TGCAGTGCTTTGCAGGGTACAACGCAGTATTTT	CSALQGTTQYF
13	TRBV4-1	.	TRBJ1-4	.	TGCGCCAGCAGCCGGGCACCGAATGAAAAACTGTTTTTT	CASSRAPNEKLFF
13	TRBV27	many	TRBJ1-1	TRBD1	TGTGCCAGCAGGTTTCAGGGGGGGACTGAAGCTTTCTTT	CASRFQGGTEAFF
15	TRBV30	many	TRBJ1-1	.	TGTGCCTGGGGGATACGGGGCAGTGGGTGGACTGAAGCTTTCTTT	CAWGIRGSGWTEAFF
13	TRBV29-1	many	TRBJ1-2	.	TGCAGCGTTGAATCGGGACCCTGGAGTGGCTACACCTTC	CSVESGPWSGYTF
13	TRBV6-2/TRBV6-3	few	TRBJ2-5	.	TGTGCCAGCAGTTACAGGGGCGTAGAGACCCAGTACTTC	CASSYRGVETQYF
16	TRBV6-2/TRBV6-3	.	TRBJ2-4	TRBD2	TGTGCCAGCAGCCCCTCGGGACTATCGGCCAAAAACATTCAGTACTTC	CASSPSGLSAKNIQYF
13	TRBV21-1	.	TRBJ2-7	.	TGTGCCGGCCTGCACAGGGAGACCTACGAGCAGTACTTC	CAGLHRETYEQYF
15	TRBV7-2	once	TRBJ1-5	.	TGTGCCAGCAGCCAGGGGACGCCCGGCGTGCAGCCCCAGCATTTT	CASSQGTPGVQPQHF
12	TRBV25-1	few	TRBJ2-7	TRBD1	TGTGCCAGCGCGTTTCAGACAGGGGAGCAGTACTTC	CASAFQTGEQYF
15	TRBV12-3/TRBV12-4	.	TRBJ2-1	.	TGTGCCAGCACCGACGTGGCTGTCTCCTACAATGAGCAGTTCTTC	CASTDVAVSYNEQFF
15	TRBV20-1	.	TRBJ2-1	.	TGCAGTGCCCACCCGGTAGGCGCAGGAACCTACGAGCAGTTCTTC	CSAHPVGAGTYEQFF